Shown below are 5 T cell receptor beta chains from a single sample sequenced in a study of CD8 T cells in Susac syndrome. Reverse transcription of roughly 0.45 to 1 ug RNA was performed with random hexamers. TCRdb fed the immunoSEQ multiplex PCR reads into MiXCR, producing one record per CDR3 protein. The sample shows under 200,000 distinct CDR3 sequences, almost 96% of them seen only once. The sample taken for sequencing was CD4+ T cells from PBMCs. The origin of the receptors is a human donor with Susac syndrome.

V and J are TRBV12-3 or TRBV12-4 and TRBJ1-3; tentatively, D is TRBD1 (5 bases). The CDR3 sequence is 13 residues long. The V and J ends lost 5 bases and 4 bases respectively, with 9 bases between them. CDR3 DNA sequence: TGTGCCAGCAGTACCGCAGGGGGAAACACCATATATTTT. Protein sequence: CASSTAGGNTIYF.

CDR3 bases: TGCGCCAGCAGCAACCATGGGCCGGGATCCGGGGAGCTGTTTTTT. Residues: CASSNHGPGSGELFF. The chain combines TRBV4-1 with TRBJ2-2; possible D gene TRBD2, 5 bases. Trimming left V 5 bases short and J 6 bases short, with 16 bases between. From germline, CDR1 is MGHRA and CDR2 YSYEKL. This CDR3 spans 15 amino acids.

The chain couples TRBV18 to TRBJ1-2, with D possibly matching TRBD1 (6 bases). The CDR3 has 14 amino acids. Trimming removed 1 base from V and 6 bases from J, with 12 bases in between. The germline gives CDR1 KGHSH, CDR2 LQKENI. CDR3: CASSPLSAGDGYTF. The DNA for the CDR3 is TGTGCCAGCTCACCACTATCGGCAGGGGATGGCTACACCTTC.

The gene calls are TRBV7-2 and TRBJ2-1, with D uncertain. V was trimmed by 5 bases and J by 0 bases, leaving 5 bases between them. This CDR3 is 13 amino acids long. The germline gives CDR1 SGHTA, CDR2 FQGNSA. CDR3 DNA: TGTGCCAGCAGCGAGAGCTCCTACAATGAGCAGTTCTTC. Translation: CASSESSYNEQFF.

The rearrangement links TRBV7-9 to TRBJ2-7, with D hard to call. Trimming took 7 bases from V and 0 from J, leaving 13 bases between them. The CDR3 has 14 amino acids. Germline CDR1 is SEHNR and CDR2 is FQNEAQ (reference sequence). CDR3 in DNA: TGTGCCAGCAAGAGAGATTCCAGCTCCTACGAGCAGTACTTC. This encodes CASKRDSSSYEQYF. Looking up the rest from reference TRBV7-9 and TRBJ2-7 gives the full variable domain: DTGVSQNPRHKITKRGQNVTFRCDPISEHNRLYWYRQTLGQGPEFLTYFQNEAQLEKSRLLSDRFSAERPKGSFSTLEIQRTEQGDSAMYLCASKRDSSSYEQYFGPGTRLTVT.